A single count supports the clone carrying this TCR beta chain. The antigen remains unidentified. Primers: 60 Vbeta forward and 13 Jbeta reverse. Measured with immunoSEQ multiplex PCR; TCRdb has only the in-frame clones, and not every one. The repertoire holds around 120,000 clones, with around three quarters as singletons. This specimen comes from a study of cytomegalovirus exposure and HLA in healthy donors. Germline CDR1 and CDR2: SGHKS and YYEKEE (reference sequence). The CDR3 is 15 amino acids. The ends were cut back, 2 bases at V and 5 bases at J, with 16 bases in the middle. Study results and limitations: Among TCR beta chains, those listed as cytomegalovirus-associated numbered approximately 150.

This TCR came from a woman between 40 and 55 years old in good health and CMV-seropositive. Sequenced sample: PBMCs. This chain uses TRBV5-5 with TRBJ1-1; D may be TRBD1 (5 bases). This CDR3 reads CASSLARGIRTEAFF. CDR3 DNA sequence: TGTGCCAGCAGCTTAGCACGGGGGATTCGGACTGAAGCTTTCTTT.